The clone carrying this TCR beta chain was seen just once. The antigen is unknown. Each donor was nominally healthy when sampled (though unrecorded immune exposures were likely). PCR employed 60 Vbeta and 13 Jbeta primers. Using immunoSEQ multiplex PCR, the repertoire was profiled, and TCRdb retains in-frame clones only, with some absent. This table holds approximately 140,000 clones, under 90% found once. The entry originates in a study of cytomegalovirus exposure and HLA in healthy donors. Study results and limitations: Highly shared sequence variants in one cluster were likely a sequencing artifact.

Trimming removed 5 bases from V and 7 bases from J; junction bases left unmatched: 4. The CDR3 runs 12 residues. From germline, CDR1 is LNHDA and CDR2 SQIVND (reference sequence). The source material was PBMCs. This sequence was found in a man between 18 and 35 years old in good health and CMV-seronegative. The genes are TRBV19 and TRBJ2-5; 7 nucleotides match TRBD1. CDR3 region: CASSPRQGTQYF. The DNA for the CDR3 is TGTGCCAGTAGTCCTAGACAGGGGACCCAGTACTTC.